What follows are 17 T cell receptor beta chains derived from one specimen sequenced in a study of radiation and T cells in renal cell carcinoma. Time point specified: blood 4 weeks post-SBRT, at nephrectomy. Documented treatment: 15 Gy SBRT to primary tumor, nephrectomy 4 weeks later. Libraries were prepared by immunoSEQ multiplex PCR; TCRdb keeps only in-frame clonotypes and omits some of them. Of some 44,000 clones in the sample, 65% to 85% are singletons; the top ten hold about 25%. The specimen was blood, collected from a patient whose treatment included radiotherapy and nephrectomy. The receptors derive from a woman aged 70-85 years with renal cell carcinoma.

The gene calls are TRBV15 and TRBJ2-5; perhaps TRBD1 as D (5 bases). V shed 0 bases and J shed 5 bases, with 13 bases lying between them. Germline loops: CDR1 LNHNV, CDR2 YYDKDF (reference sequence). The CDR3 totals 15 residues. The CDR3 DNA reads TGTGCCACCAGCAGAGACAGGGATGGATCGGAGACCCAGTACTTC. Protein: CATSRDRDGSETQYF.

The chain uses TRBV7-9 and TRBJ2-7; D remains unclear. Looked up from germline, CDR1 is SEHNR and CDR2 is FQNEAQ (reference sequence). The CDR3 contains 13 residues. With 0 bases removed from V and 1 base from J, the gap between germline ends came to 4 bases. CDR3 region: CASSLAGSYEQYF. In DNA, the CDR3 is TGTGCCAGCAGCTTAGCCGGGTCCTACGAGCAGTACTTC.

This chain joins TRBV7-6 and TRBJ2-5; TRBD1 agrees at 8 bases. Germline lookup yields CDR1 SGHVS and CDR2 FNYEAQ. There are 13 residues in the CDR3. The trim removed 5 bases at V and 3 bases at J, leaving 2 bases unmatched. Here the CDR3 reads CASSKTGEETQYF. The CDR3 DNA follows: TGTGCCAGCAGCAAGACAGGGGAAGAGACCCAGTACTTC.

The chain joins TRBV7-3 to TRBJ1-1; D unresolved. This CDR3 is built from 13 residues. Trimming took 5 bases from V and 1 from J, leaving 8 bases between them. CDR1 and CDR2 (germline): SGHTA, FQGTGA. The CDR3 region has the DNA TGTGCCAGCAGCAGCGGGAGGAACACTGAAGCTTTCTTT. It is translated as CASSSGRNTEAFF.

This chain connects TRBV7-3 to TRBJ2-3; 9 bases agree with TRBD2. J lost 2 bases, V lost 1 base, and 7 bases had no gene match. The CDR3 is made up of 17 amino acids. Germline CDR1 reads SGHTA; CDR2 reads FQGTGA. Here the CDR3 reads CASSLKVAGDLTDTQYF. In DNA form, the CDR3 reads TGTGCCAGCAGCTTAAAGGTAGCGGGGGATCTCACAGATACGCAGTATTTT.

The rearrangement uses TRBV7-9 and TRBJ1-5, with D unresolved. Germline V gene lookup returns CDR1 SEHNR and CDR2 FQNEAQ (reference sequence). The V end was cut by 5 bases, the J end by 0 bases, with 11 bases between. This CDR3 has 15 amino acids. The CDR3 DNA is TGTGCCAGCAGCCCCGTCGGCGGTAGCAATCAGCCCCAGCATTTT. Its translation is CASSPVGGSNQPQHF.

The chain couples TRBV5-1 to TRBJ1-1; 7 nucleotides agree with TRBD1. The CDR3 contains 15 residues. With V trimmed by 4 bases and J by 0 bases, 6 bases remained unmatched. Germline V lookup: CDR1 SGHRS, CDR2 YFSETQ. The CDR3 is CASSAGTAMNTEAFF. The CDR3 nucleotides read TGCGCCAGCAGCGCAGGGACAGCCATGAACACTGAAGCTTTCTTT. The full variable domain, its missing parts supplied by reference TRBV5-1 and TRBJ1-1, is KAGVTQTPRYLIKTRGQQVTLSCSPISGHRSVSWYQQTPGQGLQFLFEYFSETQRNKGNFPGRFSGRQFSNSRSEMNVSTLELGDSALYLCASSAGTAMNTEAFFGQGTRLTVV.

The chain recombines TRBV6-5 with TRBJ1-4, with D perhaps TRBD1 (5 bases). The CDR3 totals 15 residues. CDR1 MNHEY and CDR2 SVGAGI come from the germline V gene. The germline V and J ends were trimmed by 0 bases and 8 bases, with 13 bases remaining between them. CDR3 residues: CASSYSGQGYEKLFF. Written as DNA, the CDR3 is TGTGCCAGCAGTTACTCGGGGCAGGGATACGAAAAACTGTTTTTT.

This clone was observed once. The chain employs TRBV28 and TRBJ2-5; maybe TRBD1 (5 bases). The V and J ends lost 6 bases and 5 bases respectively, with 19 bases between them. The CDR3 has 15 amino acids. Germline V gives CDR1 MDHEN, CDR2 SYDVKM. The CDR3 here is CASSERAWGFETQYF. The CDR3 DNA reads as TGTGCCAGCAGCGAAAGGGCCTGGGGCTTCGAGACCCAGTACTTC. Complete variable domain (other parts from reference TRBV28 and TRBJ2-5): DVKVTQSSRYLVKRTGEKVFLECVQDMDHENMFWYRQDPGLGLRLIYFSYDVKMKEKGDIPEGYSVSREKKERFSLILESASTNQTSMYLCASSERAWGFETQYFGPGTRLLVL.

This sequence joins TRBV5-6 and TRBJ2-7; 7 bases match TRBD2. V shed 1 base and J 3 bases; nucleotides not matched to a gene: 4. CDR3 length: 14 residues. Germline values: CDR1 SGHDT, CDR2 YYEEEE. CDR3 DNA sequence: TGTGCCAGCAGCTTGCGGGGGGAGGGCTACGAGCAGTACTTC. This gives the protein CASSLRGEGYEQYF.

This clone occurred once. This chain connects TRBV6-5 to TRBJ2-1, with 9 bases that match TRBD2. The CDR3 sequence is 15 residues long. From germline, CDR1 is MNHEY and CDR2 SVGAGI. With V trimmed by 6 bases and J by 5 bases, 8 bases remained unmatched. CDR3 sequence reads: CASSSSGSIHNEQFF. In nucleotides, the CDR3 is TGTGCCAGCAGCAGTAGCGGGAGCATCCACAATGAGCAGTTCTTC.

The sample holds a few counts of this clone. V gene TRBV10-2 combines with J gene TRBJ2-3; 10 positions agree with TRBD2. CDR3 length: 20 residues. V dropped 6 bases and J dropped 4; count of bases not matched to a gene: 22. CDR1 is WSHSY, CDR2 SAAADI, per germline. The CDR3 reads CASRRLAGDQSGTGADTQYF. Here the CDR3 DNA reads TGCGCCAGCAGGAGGCTAGCGGGGGATCAAAGCGGCACAGGGGCAGATACGCAGTATTTT.

V gene TRBV5-1 combines with J gene TRBJ1-1; D ambiguous. This CDR3 is built from 14 residues. The germline V and J ends were trimmed by 0 bases and 0 bases, with 6 bases remaining between them. Germline loops: CDR1 SGHRS, CDR2 YFSETQ. CDR3 nucleotides: TGCGCCAGCAGCTTGGTAGGGATGAACACTGAAGCTTTCTTT. This encodes CASSLVGMNTEAFF. The full variable domain, in which reference TRBV5-1 and TRBJ1-1 provide the parts outside the CDR3, is KAGVTQTPRYLIKTRGQQVTLSCSPISGHRSVSWYQQTPGQGLQFLFEYFSETQRNKGNFPGRFSGRQFSNSRSEMNVSTLELGDSALYLCASSLVGMNTEAFFGQGTRLTVV.

This clone was counted a single time. The chain combines TRBV7-2 with TRBJ1-1; D perhaps matches TRBD1 (6 bases). The V and J ends lost 5 bases and 1 base respectively, with 11 bases between them. Germline-derived CDR1 and CDR2 are SGHTA and FQGNSA. The CDR3 consists of 14 residues. The CDR3 sequence is CASSRGQSNTEAFF. DNA for the CDR3: TGTGCCAGCAGCCGCGGACAGTCGAACACTGAAGCTTTCTTT.

V usage is TRBV11-3 and J usage is TRBJ1-4, with TRBD1 matching 11 bases. CDR1 is SGHNT and CDR2 is YENEEA in the germline V gene. V lost 7 bases to trimming and J lost 8 bases; unmatched junction nucleotides: 15. The CDR3 is made up of 17 amino acids. CDR3 bases: TGTGCCAGCAACGACCCCCCGGCGGGACAGGGGGGAGAAAAACTGTTTTTT. Translated: CASNDPPAGQGGEKLFF.

This clone was detected only once. This sequence joins TRBV2 and TRBJ1-6; 7 nucleotides agree with TRBD1. This CDR3 spans 14 amino acids. Germline lookup yields CDR1 SNHLY and CDR2 FYNNEI. V gave up 9 bases and J gave up 7 bases; unmatched junction bases: 9. The chain's CDR3 is CARGKQGNNSPLHF. As DNA, the CDR3 is TGTGCCAGGGGCAAACAGGGGAACAATTCACCCCTCCACTTT. The entire variable domain, with the rest obtained from reference TRBV2 and TRBJ1-6, is as follows: EPEVTQTPSHQVTQMGQEVILRCVPISNHLYFYWYRQILGQKVEFLVSFYNNEISEKSEIFDDQFSVERPDGSNFTLKIRSTKLEDSAMYFCARGKQGNNSPLHFGNGTRLTVT.

This clone was recorded a few times. The chain has TRBV10-3 and TRBJ1-2; D uncertain. Germline CDR1 reads ENHRY; CDR2 reads SYGVKD. The CDR3 covers 12 residues. V was clipped by 6 bases and J by 7 bases, with 12 bases between them. The CDR3 here is CAISRPRGGYTF. CDR3 in DNA: TGTGCCATCAGCAGGCCCCGCGGTGGCTACACCTTC.